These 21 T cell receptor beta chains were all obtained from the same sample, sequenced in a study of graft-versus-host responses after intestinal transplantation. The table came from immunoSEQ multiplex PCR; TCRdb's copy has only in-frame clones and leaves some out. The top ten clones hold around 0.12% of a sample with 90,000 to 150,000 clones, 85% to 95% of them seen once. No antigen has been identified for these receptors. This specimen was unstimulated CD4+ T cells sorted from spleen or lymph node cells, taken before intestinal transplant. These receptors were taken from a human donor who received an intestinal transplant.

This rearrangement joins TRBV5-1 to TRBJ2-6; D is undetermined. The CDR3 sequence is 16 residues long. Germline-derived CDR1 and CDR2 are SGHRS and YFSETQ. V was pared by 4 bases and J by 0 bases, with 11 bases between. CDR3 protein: CASSPRLSSGANVLTF. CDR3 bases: TGCGCCAGCAGCCCCCGATTAAGCTCTGGGGCCAACGTCCTGACTTTC.

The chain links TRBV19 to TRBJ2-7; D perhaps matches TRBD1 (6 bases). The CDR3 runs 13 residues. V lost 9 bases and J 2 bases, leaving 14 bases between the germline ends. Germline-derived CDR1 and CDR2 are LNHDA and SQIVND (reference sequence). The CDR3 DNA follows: TGTGCCAGCCGGCAGGGGTCGGCCTACGAGCAGTACTTC. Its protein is CASRQGSAYEQYF.

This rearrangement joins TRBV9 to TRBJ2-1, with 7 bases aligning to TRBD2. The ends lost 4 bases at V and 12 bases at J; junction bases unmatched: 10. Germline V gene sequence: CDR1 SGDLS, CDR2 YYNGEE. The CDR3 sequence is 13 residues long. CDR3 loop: CASSPLLGTMQFF. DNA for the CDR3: TGTGCCAGCAGCCCCCTTCTCGGGACTATGCAGTTCTTC.

For the CDR3, the DNA is TGTGCCAGCAGTTGGGACCTCAAAGGCGACGAGCAGTACTTC. Protein product: CASSWDLKGDEQYF. V is TRBV2 and J is TRBJ2-7; D might be TRBD1 or TRBD2, each matching 5 bases. The CDR3 sequence is 14 residues long. Trimming left V 5 bases short and J 5 bases short, with 16 bases between. CDR1 is SNHLY and CDR2 is FYNNEI in the germline V gene. The full variable domain, completed using reference TRBV2 and TRBJ2-7, is EPEVTQTPSHQVTQMGQEVILRCVPISNHLYFYWYRQILGQKVEFLVSFYNNEISEKSEIFDDQFSVERPDGSNFTLKIRSTKLEDSAMYFCASSWDLKGDEQYFGPGTRLTVT.

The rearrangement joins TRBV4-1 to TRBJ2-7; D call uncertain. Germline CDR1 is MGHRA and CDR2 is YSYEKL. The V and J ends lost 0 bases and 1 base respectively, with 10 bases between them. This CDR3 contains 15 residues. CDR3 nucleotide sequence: TGCGCCAGCAGCCAAGAGTCTAGGAAGTCCTACGAGCAGTACTTC. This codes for CASSQESRKSYEQYF.

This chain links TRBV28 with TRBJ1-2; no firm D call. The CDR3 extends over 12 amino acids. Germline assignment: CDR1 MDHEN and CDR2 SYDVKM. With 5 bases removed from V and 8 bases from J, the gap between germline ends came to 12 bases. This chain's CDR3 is CASSGGGRGYTF. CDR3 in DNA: TGTGCCAGCAGTGGTGGTGGGAGGGGCTACACCTTC.

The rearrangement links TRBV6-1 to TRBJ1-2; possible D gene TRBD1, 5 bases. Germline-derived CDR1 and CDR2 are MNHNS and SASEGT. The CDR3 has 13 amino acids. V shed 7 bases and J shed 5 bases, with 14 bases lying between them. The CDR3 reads CASTLWGVYGYTF. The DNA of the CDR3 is TGTGCCAGCACCCTATGGGGGGTTTATGGCTACACCTTC.

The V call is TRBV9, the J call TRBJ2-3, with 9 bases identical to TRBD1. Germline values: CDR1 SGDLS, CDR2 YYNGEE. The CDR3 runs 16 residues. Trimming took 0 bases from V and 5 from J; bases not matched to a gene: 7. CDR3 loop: CASSVAPTGGRDTQYF. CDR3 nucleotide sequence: TGTGCCAGCAGCGTAGCACCGACAGGGGGTAGAGATACGCAGTATTTT.

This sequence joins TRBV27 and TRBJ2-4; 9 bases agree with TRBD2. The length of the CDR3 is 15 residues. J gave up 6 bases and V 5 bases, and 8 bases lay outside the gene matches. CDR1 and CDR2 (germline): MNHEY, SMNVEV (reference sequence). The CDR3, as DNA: TGTGCCAGCAGTGCTAGCGGGGTGTCGGCAAACATTCAGTACTTC. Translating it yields CASSASGVSANIQYF.

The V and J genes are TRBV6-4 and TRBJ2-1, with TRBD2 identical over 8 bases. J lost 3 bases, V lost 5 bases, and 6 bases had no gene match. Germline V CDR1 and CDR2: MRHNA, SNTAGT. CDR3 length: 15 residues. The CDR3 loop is CASSPGLAHYNEQFF. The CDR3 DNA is TGTGCCAGCAGTCCCGGACTAGCACACTACAATGAGCAGTTCTTC.

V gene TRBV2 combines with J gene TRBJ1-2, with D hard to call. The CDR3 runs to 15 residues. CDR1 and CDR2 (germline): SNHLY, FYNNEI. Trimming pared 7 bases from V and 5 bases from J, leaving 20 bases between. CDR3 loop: CASKLAMYVDYGYTF. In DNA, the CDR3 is TGTGCCAGCAAACTAGCGATGTACGTCGATTATGGCTACACCTTC.

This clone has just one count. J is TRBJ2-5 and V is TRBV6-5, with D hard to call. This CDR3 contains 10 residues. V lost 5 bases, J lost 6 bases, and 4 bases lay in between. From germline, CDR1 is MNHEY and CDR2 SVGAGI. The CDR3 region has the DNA TGTGCCAGCAGTGATAAGACCCAGTACTTC. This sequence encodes CASSDKTQYF.

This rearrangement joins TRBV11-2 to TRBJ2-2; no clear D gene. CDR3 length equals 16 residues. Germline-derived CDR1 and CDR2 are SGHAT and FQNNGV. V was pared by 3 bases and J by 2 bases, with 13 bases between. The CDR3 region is CASSLLRVLNTGELFF. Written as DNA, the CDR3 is TGTGCCAGCAGCTTGCTTCGGGTTCTAAACACCGGGGAGCTGTTTTTT.

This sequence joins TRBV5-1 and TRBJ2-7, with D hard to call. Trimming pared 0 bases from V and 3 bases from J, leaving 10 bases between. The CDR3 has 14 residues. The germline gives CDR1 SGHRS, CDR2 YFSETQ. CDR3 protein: CASSLAGYNYEQYF. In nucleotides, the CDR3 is TGCGCCAGCAGCTTGGCCGGTTACAACTACGAGCAGTACTTC.

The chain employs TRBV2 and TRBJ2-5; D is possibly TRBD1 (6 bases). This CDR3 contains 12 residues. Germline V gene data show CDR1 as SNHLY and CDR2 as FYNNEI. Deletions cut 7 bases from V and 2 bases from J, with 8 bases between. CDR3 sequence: CASTGEQETQYF. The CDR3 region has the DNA TGTGCCAGCACAGGGGAGCAAGAGACCCAGTACTTC.

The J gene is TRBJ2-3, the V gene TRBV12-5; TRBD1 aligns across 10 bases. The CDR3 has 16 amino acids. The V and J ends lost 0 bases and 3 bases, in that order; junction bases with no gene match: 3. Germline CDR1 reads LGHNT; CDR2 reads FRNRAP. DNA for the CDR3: TGTGCTAGTGGTTTGGTTCCGGGACAGGGGACAGATACGCAGTATTTT. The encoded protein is CASGLVPGQGTDTQYF. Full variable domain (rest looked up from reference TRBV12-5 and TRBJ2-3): DARVTQTPRHKVTEMGQEVTMRCQPILGHNTVFWYRQTMMQGLELLAYFRNRAPLDDSGMPKDRFSAEMPDATLATLKIQPSEPRDSAVYFCASGLVPGQGTDTQYFGPGTRLTVL.

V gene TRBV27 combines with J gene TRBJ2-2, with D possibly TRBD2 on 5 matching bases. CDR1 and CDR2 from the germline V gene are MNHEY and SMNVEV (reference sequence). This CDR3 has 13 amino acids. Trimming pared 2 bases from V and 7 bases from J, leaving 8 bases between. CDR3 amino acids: CASSLEGVGELFF. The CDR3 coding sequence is TGTGCCAGCAGTTTAGAGGGCGTCGGGGAGCTGTTTTTT.

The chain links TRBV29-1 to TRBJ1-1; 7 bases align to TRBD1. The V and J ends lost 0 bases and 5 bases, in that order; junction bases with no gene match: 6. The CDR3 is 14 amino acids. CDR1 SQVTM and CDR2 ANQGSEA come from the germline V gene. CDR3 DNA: TGCAGCGTTGAAGATTTGGAACAGGGGACTGAAGCTTTCTTT. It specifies CSVEDLEQGTEAFF.

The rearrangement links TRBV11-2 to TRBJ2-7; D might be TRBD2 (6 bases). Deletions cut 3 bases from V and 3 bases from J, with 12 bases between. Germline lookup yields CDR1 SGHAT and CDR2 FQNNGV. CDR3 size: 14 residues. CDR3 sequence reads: CASSFSSGSYEQYF. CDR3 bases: TGTGCCAGCAGCTTCTCTTCCGGGAGCTACGAGCAGTACTTC.

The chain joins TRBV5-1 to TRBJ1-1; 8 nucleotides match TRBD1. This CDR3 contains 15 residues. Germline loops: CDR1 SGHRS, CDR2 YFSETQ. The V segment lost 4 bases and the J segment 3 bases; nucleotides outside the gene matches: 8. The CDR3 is CASSLQGVGDTEAFF. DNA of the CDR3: TGCGCCAGCAGCCTACAGGGGGTGGGGGACACTGAAGCTTTCTTT.

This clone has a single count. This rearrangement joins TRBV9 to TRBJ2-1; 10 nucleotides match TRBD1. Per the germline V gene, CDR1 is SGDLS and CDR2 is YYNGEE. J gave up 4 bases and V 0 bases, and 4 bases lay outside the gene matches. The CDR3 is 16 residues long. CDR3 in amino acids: CASSVGRDRGYNEQFF. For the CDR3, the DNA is TGTGCCAGCAGCGTAGGGAGGGACAGGGGTTACAATGAGCAGTTCTTC.